This T cell receptor (beta chain) came from a study of shared clonotypes between healthy human individuals. Study-wide results and limits: Relative to their counterparts shared across all four donors, non-shared clonotypes exhibited diminished generation probabilities. In this cohort, only blood was sampled, and tissue repertoires likely differ.

Germline lookup yields CDR1 MNHNY and CDR2 SVGAGI (reference sequence). The CDR3 loop spans 15 amino acids. V dropped 5 bases and J dropped 8 bases, with 18 bases sitting between them. TCRdb's copy holds only in-frame clones and misses some; the assay was immunoSEQ multiplex PCR. Among about 230,000 clones, about 65% were seen once, and the ten largest hold around 10%. A note on this clone: Antigen specificity is unknown.

The chain has TRBV6-6 and TRBJ1-4; D gene ambiguous. Sequencing was carried out using memory CD4+ T cells sorted from blood. Documented subset: CD45RA-negative fraction. The origin of this receptor is a man younger than 40 in good health. CDR3 protein: CASSTIGVGREKLFF. For the CDR3, the DNA is TGTGCCAGCAGTACAATTGGGGTGGGTAGGGAAAAACTGTTTTTT.